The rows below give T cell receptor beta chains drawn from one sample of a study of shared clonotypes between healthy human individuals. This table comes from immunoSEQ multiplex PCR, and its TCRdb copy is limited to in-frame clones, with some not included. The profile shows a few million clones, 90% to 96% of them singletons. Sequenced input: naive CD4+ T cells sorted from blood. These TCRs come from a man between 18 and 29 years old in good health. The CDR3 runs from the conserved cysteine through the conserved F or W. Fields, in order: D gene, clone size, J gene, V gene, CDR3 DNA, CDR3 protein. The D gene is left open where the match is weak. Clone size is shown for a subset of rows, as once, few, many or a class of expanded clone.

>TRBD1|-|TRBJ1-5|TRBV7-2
TGTGCCAGCAGCTTAGGGGACAGGGCAGATCAGCCCCAGCATTTT
CASSLGDRADQPQHF
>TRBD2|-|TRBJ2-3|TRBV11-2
TGTGCCAGCAGCTCAACGACCTTCCGACTAGCGGGTAGCACAGATACGCAGTATTTT
CASSSTTFRLAGSTDTQYF
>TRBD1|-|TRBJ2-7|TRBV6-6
TGTGCCAGCAGTTACTACGACAGGGGGGCCTACGAGCAGTACTTC
CASSYYDRGAYEQYF
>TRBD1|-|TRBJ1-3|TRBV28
TGTGCCAGCAGTTTAAGGGGACAGCTATCTGGAAACACCATATATTTT
CASSLRGQLSGNTIYF
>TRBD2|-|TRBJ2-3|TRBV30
TGTGCCTGGAGCGAGTCTCTAGCGGGGGGGCCCCCAGATACGCAGTATTTT
CAWSESLAGGPPDTQYF
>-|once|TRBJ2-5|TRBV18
TGTGCCAGCTCACCACCCGAGGGGAGGGAGACCCAGTACTTC
CASSPPEGRETQYF
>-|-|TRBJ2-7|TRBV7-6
TGTGCCAGCAGCTTAGCTGGCTCAGGGCTGCTTGGGTACGAGCAGTACTTC
CASSLAGSGLLGYEQYF
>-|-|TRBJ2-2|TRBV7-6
TGTGCCAGCAGCTTAGCGCAGGGTTCCGGGGAGCTGTTTTTT
CASSLAQGSGELFF
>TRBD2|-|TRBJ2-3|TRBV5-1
TGCGCCAGCAGCCGATGGACTAGCGGGGGGCTAACTACCTTCACAGATACGCAGTATTTT
CASSRWTSGGLTTFTDTQYF
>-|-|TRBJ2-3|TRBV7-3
TGTGCCAGCAGCTTAACCTCTATTGATACGCAGTATTTT
CASSLTSIDTQYF
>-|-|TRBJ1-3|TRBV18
TGTGCCAGCTCACCAGAGACAGCCTGGGGGGCCATATATTTT
CASSPETAWGAIYF
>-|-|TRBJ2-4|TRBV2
TGTGCCAGCAGTGTCGGCGGGGGCGGAGTTTTAAACATTCAGTACTTC
CASSVGGGGVLNIQYF
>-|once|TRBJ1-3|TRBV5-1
TGCGCCAGCAGCCCCGAGGGGGTTCCTGGAAACACCATATATTTT
CASSPEGVPGNTIYF
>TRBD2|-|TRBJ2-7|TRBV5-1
TGCGCCAGCAGGCTAGCGGGGGCCTACGAGCAGTACTTC
CASRLAGAYEQYF
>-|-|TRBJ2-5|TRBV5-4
TGTGCCAGCAGCAGGGGGGGGGAGACCCAGTACTTC
CASSRGGETQYF
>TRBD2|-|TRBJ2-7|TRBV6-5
TGTGCCAGCAGGCCATCTACTAGCGGGATAGTGTACTTC
CASRPSTSGIVYF
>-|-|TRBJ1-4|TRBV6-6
TGTGCCAGCAGTTGGGGTTTTAATGAAAAACTGTTTTTT
CASSWGFNEKLFF
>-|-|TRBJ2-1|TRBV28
TGTGCCAGCAGTTTATTCCACCAATCCTACAATGAGCAGTTCTTC
CASSLFHQSYNEQFF
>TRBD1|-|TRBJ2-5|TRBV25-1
TGTGCCAGCAGTAACCACCTTGGACAGGGACAAGAGACCCAGTACTTC
CASSNHLGQGQETQYF
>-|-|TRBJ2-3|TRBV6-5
TGTGCCAGCAGTTTGACTCTAAGCACAGATACGCAGTATTTT
CASSLTLSTDTQYF
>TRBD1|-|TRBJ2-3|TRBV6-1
TGTGCCACCCCGGACAGGGGGACAGATACGCAGTATTTT
CATPDRGTDTQYF
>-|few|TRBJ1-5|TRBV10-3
TGTGCCATCAGTACCGGACAGAGCAATAATCAGCCCCAGCATTTT
CAISTGQSNNQPQHF
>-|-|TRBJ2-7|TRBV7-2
TGTGCCAGCAGCTTAGATCGGGCGGAGCAGTACTTC
CASSLDRAEQYF
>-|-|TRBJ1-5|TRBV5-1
TGCGCCAGCAGCTTGGGCCCGGAGAGCAATCAGCCCCAGCATTTT
CASSLGPESNQPQHF
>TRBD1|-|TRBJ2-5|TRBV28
TGTGCCAGCAGTCATAGACAGGGCCAAGAGACCCAGTACTTC
CASSHRQGQETQYF
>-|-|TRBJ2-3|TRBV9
TGTGCCAGCAGAGGGGCTGAACACACAGATACGCAGTATTTT
CASRGAEHTDTQYF
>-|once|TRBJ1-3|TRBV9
TGTGCCAGCAGCCAGTCCTCATCTGGAAACACCATATATTTT
CASSQSSSGNTIYF
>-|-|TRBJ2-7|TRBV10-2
TGCGCCAGCAGTGAGTCGGAGGGATTCTCCTACGAGCAGTACTTC
CASSESEGFSYEQYF
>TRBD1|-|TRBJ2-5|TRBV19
TGTGCCAGTTCAGGGGGCGGGACCCAGTACTTC
CASSGGGTQYF
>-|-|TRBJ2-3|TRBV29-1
TGCAGCGGAGAGACGGGAGATACGCAGTATTTT
CSGETGDTQYF
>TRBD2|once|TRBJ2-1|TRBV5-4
TGTGCCAGCAGCTCCGTAGGACTAGCGGGAGCTGTGCATGAGCAGTTCTTC
CASSSVGLAGAVHEQFF
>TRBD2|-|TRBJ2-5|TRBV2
TGTGCCAGCAGGGAAACTAGCGGGGTGTCAGGGTACTTC
CASRETSGVSGYF
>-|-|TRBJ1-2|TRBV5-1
TGCGCCAGCAGCTTGGAGCGAGGAGAGCATGGCTACACCTTC
CASSLERGEHGYTF
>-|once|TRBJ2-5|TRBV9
TGTGCCAGCAGCGTAGTCCAGGGGCCTCAAGAGACCCAGTACTTC
CASSVVQGPQETQYF
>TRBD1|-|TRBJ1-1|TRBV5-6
TGTGCCAGCAGCTTGGGGACAGGGTCTCGGACTGAAGCTTTCTTT
CASSLGTGSRTEAFF
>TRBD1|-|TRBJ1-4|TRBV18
TGTGCCAGCTCACTCGACAGGGACCATGAAAAACTGTTTTTT
CASSLDRDHEKLFF
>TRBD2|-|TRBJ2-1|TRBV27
TGTGCCAGCAGTTCCTCTAGCGGGTTATACAATGAGCAGTTCTTC
CASSSSSGLYNEQFF
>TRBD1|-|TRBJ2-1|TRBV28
TGTGCCAGCAGTTTCTACAGGGGGCCCTCAATAGAGCAGTTCTTC
CASSFYRGPSIEQFF
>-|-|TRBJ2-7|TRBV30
TGTGCCTGGAGCCAACTCGCGACGCGGGTACGGGAGCAGTACTTC
CAWSQLATRVREQYF
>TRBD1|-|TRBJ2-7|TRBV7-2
TGTGCCAGCAGCCAGGACAGCAGGACAGGGAGCGAGCAGTACTTC
CASSQDSRTGSEQYF
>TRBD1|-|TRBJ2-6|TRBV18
TGTGCCAGCTCACCGTGGACAGGGGGAGCCCCTGGGGCCAACGTCCTGACTTTC
CASSPWTGGAPGANVLTF